The rows below give T cell receptor beta chains drawn from one sample of a study of T cell responses to AZD1222 COVID-19 vaccine. Profiled with immunoSEQ multiplex PCR; TCRdb holds only in-frame clones, not every one. The sample carries some 200,000 clones, around 94% recorded once. Sequenced here: peripheral blood, sampled 28 days after the second dose of the MenACWY control vaccine. These receptors all come from an adult who received the MenACWY meningococcal vaccine as a control. The CDR3 runs from the conserved cysteine through the conserved F or W. D genes are given only for firm matches. A clone size is listed for some rows: how often the clone was seen (once, few, many), or a class if it is expanded.

d_gene: .
v_gene: TRBV5-4
abundance: .
j_gene: TRBJ1-1
CDR3aa: CASSLDQNTEAFF
CDR3nt: TGTGCCAGCAGCTTGGATCAGAACACTGAAGCTTTCTTT

d_gene: .
v_gene: TRBV27
abundance: .
j_gene: TRBJ2-3
CDR3aa: CASSLEGAWTDTQYF
CDR3nt: TGTGCCAGCAGTTTGGAGGGGGCCTGGACAGATACGCAGTATTTT

d_gene: .
v_gene: TRBV10-3
abundance: .
j_gene: TRBJ1-4
CDR3aa: CAISPGGPNEKLFF
CDR3nt: TGTGCCATCAGTCCGGGGGGGCCGAATGAAAAACTGTTTTTT

d_gene: TRBD1
v_gene: TRBV5-1
abundance: .
j_gene: TRBJ2-7
CDR3aa: CASSPVGQGAYEQYF
CDR3nt: TGCGCCAGCAGCCCCGTGGGGCAGGGGGCCTACGAGCAGTACTTC

d_gene: .
v_gene: TRBV28
abundance: .
j_gene: TRBJ2-1
CDR3aa: CASSKYRSSYNEQFF
CDR3nt: TGTGCCAGCAGCAAGTACAGGAGCTCCTACAATGAGCAGTTCTTC

d_gene: .
v_gene: TRBV5-4
abundance: once
j_gene: TRBJ1-4
CDR3aa: CASSEGPGHRTEKLFF
CDR3nt: TGTGCCAGCAGCGAGGGGCCGGGACATAGAACCGAAAAACTGTTTTTT

d_gene: TRBD2
v_gene: TRBV6-1
abundance: .
j_gene: TRBJ2-1
CDR3aa: CASSEELGLVGLEQFF
CDR3nt: TGTGCCAGCAGTGAAGAATTGGGACTAGTAGGTCTTGAGCAGTTCTTC

d_gene: TRBD2
v_gene: TRBV9
abundance: .
j_gene: TRBJ2-2
CDR3aa: CASSPSGPNTGELFF
CDR3nt: TGTGCCAGCAGCCCTAGCGGACCGAACACCGGGGAGCTGTTTTTT

d_gene: TRBD1
v_gene: TRBV19
abundance: .
j_gene: TRBJ1-5
CDR3aa: CASSTSGQNQPQHF
CDR3nt: TGTGCCAGTAGTACTTCGGGACAGAATCAGCCCCAGCATTTT

d_gene: .
v_gene: TRBV7-8
abundance: .
j_gene: TRBJ1-2
CDR3aa: CASSSYRDASNYGYTF
CDR3nt: TGTGCCAGCAGCTCTTACCGGGACGCATCTAACTATGGCTACACCTTC

d_gene: .
v_gene: TRBV7-9
abundance: .
j_gene: TRBJ1-2
CDR3aa: CASSLNLQGRTF
CDR3nt: TGTGCCAGCAGCTTAAACCTCCAGGGTCGCACCTTC

d_gene: TRBD2
v_gene: TRBV3-1/TRBV3-2
abundance: .
j_gene: TRBJ2-2
CDR3aa: CASSRGLAGGATTGELFF
CDR3nt: TGTGCCAGCAGCAGGGGACTAGCGGGGGGGGCTACCACCGGGGAGCTGTTTTTT

d_gene: TRBD1
v_gene: TRBV5-1
abundance: .
j_gene: TRBJ1-2
CDR3aa: CASSSDREFYGYTF
CDR3nt: TGCGCCAGCAGCTCGGACAGGGAATTCTATGGCTACACCTTC

d_gene: TRBD1
v_gene: TRBV6-5
abundance: .
j_gene: TRBJ1-1
CDR3aa: CASSSGQGVMNTEAFF
CDR3nt: TGTGCCAGCAGTTCAGGACAGGGGGTTATGAACACTGAAGCTTTCTTT

d_gene: .
v_gene: TRBV9
abundance: once
j_gene: TRBJ1-1
CDR3aa: CASSPRSLNTEAFF
CDR3nt: TGTGCCAGCAGCCCCCGGTCATTGAACACTGAAGCTTTCTTT

d_gene: .
v_gene: TRBV6-5
abundance: .
j_gene: TRBJ1-4
CDR3aa: CASSYSGATNEKLFF
CDR3nt: TGTGCCAGCAGTTACTCGGGGGCAACTAATGAAAAACTGTTTTTT

d_gene: TRBD2
v_gene: TRBV7-9
abundance: .
j_gene: TRBJ2-7
CDR3aa: CASSFGGGVEQYF
CDR3nt: TGTGCCAGCAGCTTTGGCGGGGGGGTCGAGCAGTACTTC

d_gene: .
v_gene: TRBV7-9
abundance: few
j_gene: TRBJ1-3
CDR3aa: CASSLEDFSGNTIYF
CDR3nt: TGTGCCAGCAGCTTAGAGGACTTCTCTGGAAACACCATATATTTT

d_gene: .
v_gene: TRBV12-3/TRBV12-4
abundance: once
j_gene: TRBJ2-2
CDR3aa: CASSFGSTGELFF
CDR3nt: TGTGCCAGCAGTTTTGGTAGCACCGGGGAGCTGTTTTTT

d_gene: .
v_gene: TRBV28
abundance: once
j_gene: TRBJ2-7
CDR3aa: CASSVSGSYEQYF
CDR3nt: TGTGCCAGCAGTGTATCAGGGTCCTACGAGCAGTACTTC

d_gene: .
v_gene: TRBV27
abundance: .
j_gene: TRBJ1-4
CDR3aa: CASSRTAIEKLFF
CDR3nt: TGTGCCAGCAGTAGGACAGCTATTGAAAAACTGTTTTTT

d_gene: TRBD2
v_gene: TRBV6-6
abundance: .
j_gene: TRBJ2-3
CDR3aa: CASSYYEREGTDTQYF
CDR3nt: TGTGCCAGCAGTTACTACGAGCGGGAGGGCACAGATACGCAGTATTTT

d_gene: TRBD2
v_gene: TRBV7-9
abundance: .
j_gene: TRBJ2-7
CDR3aa: CASNPGGSEQYF
CDR3nt: TGTGCCAGCAACCCCGGGGGGTCCGAGCAGTACTTC

d_gene: .
v_gene: TRBV7-9
abundance: .
j_gene: TRBJ1-2
CDR3aa: CASSPPGDGYTF
CDR3nt: TGTGCCAGCAGCCCCCCCGGGGATGGCTACACCTTC

d_gene: TRBD2
v_gene: TRBV3-1/TRBV3-2
abundance: .
j_gene: TRBJ2-1
CDR3aa: CASSQVLAGVVYNEQFF
CDR3nt: TGTGCCAGCAGCCAAGTCTTAGCGGGAGTTGTCTACAATGAGCAGTTCTTC

d_gene: .
v_gene: TRBV7-9
abundance: few
j_gene: TRBJ2-2
CDR3aa: CASSPFSSGGELFF
CDR3nt: TGTGCCAGCAGCCCCTTTTCAAGTGGCGGGGAGCTGTTTTTT

d_gene: .
v_gene: TRBV28
abundance: .
j_gene: TRBJ1-5
CDR3aa: CASRADPSEAQHF
CDR3nt: TGTGCCAGCAGAGCGGACCCCTCGGAGGCCCAGCATTTT

d_gene: .
v_gene: TRBV3-1/TRBV3-2
abundance: .
j_gene: TRBJ2-2
CDR3aa: CASSQERGGELFF
CDR3nt: TGTGCCAGCAGCCAAGAGAGGGGCGGGGAGCTGTTTTTT

d_gene: TRBD2
v_gene: TRBV7-2
abundance: few
j_gene: TRBJ2-1
CDR3aa: CASSLPGTRSFF
CDR3nt: TGTGCCAGCAGCTTGCCCGGGACTAGATCGTTCTTC

d_gene: .
v_gene: TRBV5-1
abundance: .
j_gene: TRBJ2-2
CDR3aa: CASSLEWGFGELFF
CDR3nt: TGCGCCAGCAGCTTGGAATGGGGATTCGGGGAGCTGTTTTTT

d_gene: TRBD1
v_gene: TRBV11-2
abundance: .
j_gene: TRBJ1-4
CDR3aa: CASSDGDSLNEKLFF
CDR3nt: TGTGCCAGCAGCGACGGGGACAGTCTGAATGAAAAACTGTTTTTT

d_gene: .
v_gene: TRBV7-9
abundance: .
j_gene: TRBJ1-1
CDR3aa: CANEGTTSNTEAFF
CDR3nt: TGTGCCAATGAAGGGACAACATCTAACACTGAAGCTTTCTTT

d_gene: .
v_gene: TRBV7-7
abundance: few
j_gene: TRBJ2-7
CDR3aa: CASSLAKTYEQYF
CDR3nt: TGTGCTAGCAGCTTAGCTAAGACCTACGAGCAGTACTTC

d_gene: .
v_gene: TRBV24-1
abundance: .
j_gene: TRBJ2-5
CDR3aa: CATSEGAGQPAETQYF
CDR3nt: TGTGCCACCAGTGAAGGGGCGGGACAGCCGGCGGAGACCCAGTACTTC

d_gene: TRBD1
v_gene: TRBV2
abundance: .
j_gene: TRBJ2-7
CDR3aa: CASSGTGADYEQYF
CDR3nt: TGTGCCAGCAGTGGGACAGGGGCGGACTACGAGCAGTACTTC